The entry that follows covers one TCR beta chain sequence. The target of this receptor is not known. The sample holds no much larger clone one base away, and base qualities are not on file. At the junction V is shortened by 3 bases and J by 1 base, with 5 bases in between. The CDR3 measures 13 amino acids from cysteine to phenylalanine. Only CDR3 DNA remains: 39 bases, in frame from the first base. Reading the germline V gene gives CDR1 MNHNS and CDR2 SASEGT. These data come from a study of post-analysis software for immune sequencing data (dated by TCRdb to about 2015). Looking at the study overall: Recorded disease courses included relapsing-remitting, secondary progressive and progressive-relapsing multiple sclerosis, with some patients lacking subtype annotation. A subset of samples was prepared in parallel using single-end sample barcoding, then pooled and co-amplified after Illumina adapter ligation. Patient repertoires were compared against over ten previously published healthy control repertoires from donors aged about 6 to 27 years. What the work shows at the level of the full study, not this receptor alone: The multiple sclerosis patient group was slightly younger than the control group. Four to six TRBV segments, including TRBV5-6, TRBV5-1 and TRBV20-1, were significantly more frequent in patients than controls. Normalized Chao1 diversity was significantly lower in multiple sclerosis patients than controls, suggesting substantial peripheral T-cell clonal expansion. Strong co-clustering of samples prepared in the same batch was shown by direct clustering with F measure, prompting a batch-effect correction.

Library method: PCR. Sequencer: Illumina HiSeq 2500. To reduce PCR and sequencing biases, unique molecular identifiers were built into the TCR beta cDNA libraries. Approximately 500,000 cDNA molecules were obtained per 1 to 10 million input T cells, so each molecule approximated one T cell. The patient libraries were prepared and sequenced with the same protocol used for the earlier healthy control dataset. Samples belonging to the same batch were prepared together, multiplexed and sequenced on a shared HiSeq lane. Per the original workflow: MIGEC handled the raw barcoded reads, throwing out single-read molecular identifier groups before consensus assembly and CDR3 extraction. VDJtools was used for post-analysis of the clonotype tables, with diversity normalized by down-sampling every dataset to the smallest sample size. Repertoire overlap clustering matched CDR3 amino acid but not nucleotide sequences to correct batch-related cross-sample contamination. TCRdb reanalyzed the raw reads on its own, using fastp at Q25 for trimming and MiXCR for clone calling, and kept in-frame beta chains. Rows matching on CDR3 protein sequence are summarized as one entry with the most common DNA and genes. TCRdb, not the authors, supplied the V and J calls. This sample is represented by approximately 660,000 distinct CDR3 sequences; approximately 59% of them were singletons. Clones ranked in the top ten supply approximately 11% of the sample.

To demonstrate the VDJtools post-analysis software, TCR beta repertoires were profiled from the peripheral blood of about 14 young patients with multiple sclerosis. The multiple sclerosis patients were children and adolescents between roughly 6 and 17 years of age. Sample: blood. The source of this sequence is a girl aged 2 to 9 with multiple sclerosis. The rearrangement combines TRBV6-1 with TRBJ2-3; the D segment cannot be called with confidence. DNA sequence: TGTGCCAGCAGTGACAGCCGCACAGATACGCAGTATTTT. It encodes CASSDSRTDTQYF.